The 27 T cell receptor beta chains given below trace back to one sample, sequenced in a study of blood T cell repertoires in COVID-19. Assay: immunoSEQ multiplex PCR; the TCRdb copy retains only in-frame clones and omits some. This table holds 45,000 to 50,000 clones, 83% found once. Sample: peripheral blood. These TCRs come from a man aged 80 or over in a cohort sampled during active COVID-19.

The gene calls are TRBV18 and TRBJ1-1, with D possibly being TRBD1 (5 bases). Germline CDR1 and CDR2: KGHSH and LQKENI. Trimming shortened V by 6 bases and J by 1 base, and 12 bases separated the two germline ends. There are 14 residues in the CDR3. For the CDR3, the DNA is TGTGCCAGCTCCCCTCTTACAGGGAACACTGAAGCTTTCTTT. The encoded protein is CASSPLTGNTEAFF.

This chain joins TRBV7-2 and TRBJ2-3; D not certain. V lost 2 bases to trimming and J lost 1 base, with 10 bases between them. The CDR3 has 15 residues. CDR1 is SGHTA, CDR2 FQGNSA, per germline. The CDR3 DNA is TGTGCCAGCAGCTTATACGGCGCGGGCACAGATACGCAGTATTTT. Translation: CASSLYGAGTDTQYF.

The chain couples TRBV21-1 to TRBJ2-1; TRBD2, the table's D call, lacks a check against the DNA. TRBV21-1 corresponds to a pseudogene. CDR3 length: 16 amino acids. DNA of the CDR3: TGTGCCAGCATCGCAGGTCGGCGGGAGGGCCTCGATGAGCAGTTCTTC. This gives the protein CASIAGRREGLDEQFF.

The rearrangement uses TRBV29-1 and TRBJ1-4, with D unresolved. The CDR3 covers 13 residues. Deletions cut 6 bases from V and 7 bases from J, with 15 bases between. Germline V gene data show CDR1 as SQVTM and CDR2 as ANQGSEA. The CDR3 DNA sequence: TGCAGCGTCCAGGCCGAGGGTGGTGAAAAACTGTTTTTT. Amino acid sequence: CSVQAEGGEKLFF. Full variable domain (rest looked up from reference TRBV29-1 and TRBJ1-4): SAVISQKPSRDICQRGTSLTIQCQVDSQVTMMFWYRQQPGQSLTLIATANQGSEATYESGFVIDKFPISRPNLTFSTLTVSNMSPEDSSIYLCSVQAEGGEKLFFGSGTQLSVL.

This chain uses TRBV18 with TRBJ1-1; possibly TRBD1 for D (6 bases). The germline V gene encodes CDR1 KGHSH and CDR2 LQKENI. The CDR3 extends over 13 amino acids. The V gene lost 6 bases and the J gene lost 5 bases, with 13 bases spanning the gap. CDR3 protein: CASSVGGATEAFF. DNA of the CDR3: TGTGCCAGCTCTGTTGGGGGGGCGACTGAAGCTTTCTTT.

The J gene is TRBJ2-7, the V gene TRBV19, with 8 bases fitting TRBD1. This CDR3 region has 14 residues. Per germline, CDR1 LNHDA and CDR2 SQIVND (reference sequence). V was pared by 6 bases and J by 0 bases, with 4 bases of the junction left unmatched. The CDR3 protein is CASRRTGSSYEQYF. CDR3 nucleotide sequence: TGTGCCAGTAGAAGGACAGGGAGCTCCTACGAGCAGTACTTC.

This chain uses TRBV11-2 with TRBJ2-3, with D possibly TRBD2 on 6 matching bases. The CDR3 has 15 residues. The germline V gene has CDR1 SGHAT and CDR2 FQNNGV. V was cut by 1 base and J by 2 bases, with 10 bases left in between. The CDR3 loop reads CASSLVGLPTDTQYF. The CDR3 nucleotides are TGTGCCAGCAGCTTAGTGGGACTTCCCACAGATACGCAGTATTTT. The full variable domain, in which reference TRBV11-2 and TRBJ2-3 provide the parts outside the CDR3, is EAGVAQSPRYKIIEKRQSVAFWCNPISGHATLYWYQQILGQGPKLLIQFQNNGVVDDSQLPKDRFSAERLKGVDSTLKIQPAKLEDSAVYLCASSLVGLPTDTQYFGPGTRLTVL.

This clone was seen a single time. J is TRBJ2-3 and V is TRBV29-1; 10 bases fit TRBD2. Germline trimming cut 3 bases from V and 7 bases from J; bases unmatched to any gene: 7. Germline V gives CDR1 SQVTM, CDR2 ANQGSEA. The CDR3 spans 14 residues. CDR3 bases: TGCAGCGTTGAGAGTAGCGGGAGGAGTTATACGCAGTATTTT. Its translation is CSVESSGRSYTQYF.

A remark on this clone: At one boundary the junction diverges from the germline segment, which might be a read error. In DNA form, the CDR3 reads TGTGCCAGCAGTTTCCGGGGGTTCGGGGGGCTGTTTTTT. It specifies CASSFRGFGGLFF. The genes are TRBV28 and TRBJ2-2, with a weak D call TRBD2 (6 bases). Germline V gene data show CDR1 as MDHEN and CDR2 as SYDVKM. This CDR3 has 13 amino acids.

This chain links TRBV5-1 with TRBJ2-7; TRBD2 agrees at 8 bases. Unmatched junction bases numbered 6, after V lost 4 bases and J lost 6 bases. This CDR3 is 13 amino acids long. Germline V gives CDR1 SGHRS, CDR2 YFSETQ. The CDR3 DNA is TGCGCCAGCAGCCACCCTAGCGGGCCCGAGCAGTACTTC. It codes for CASSHPSGPEQYF.

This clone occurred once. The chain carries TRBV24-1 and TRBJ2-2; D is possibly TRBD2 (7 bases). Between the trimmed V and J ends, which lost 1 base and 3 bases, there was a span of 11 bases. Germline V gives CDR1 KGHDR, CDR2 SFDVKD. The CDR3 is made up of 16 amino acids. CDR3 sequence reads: CATSDFGGQDTGELFF. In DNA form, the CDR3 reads TGTGCCACCAGTGATTTCGGGGGGCAGGACACCGGGGAGCTGTTTTTT.

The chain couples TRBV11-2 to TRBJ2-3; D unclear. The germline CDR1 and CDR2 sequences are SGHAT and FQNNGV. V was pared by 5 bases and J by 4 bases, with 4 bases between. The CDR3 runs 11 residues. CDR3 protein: CASSLSDTQYF. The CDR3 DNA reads TGTGCCAGCAGCCTTTCAGATACGCAGTATTTT.

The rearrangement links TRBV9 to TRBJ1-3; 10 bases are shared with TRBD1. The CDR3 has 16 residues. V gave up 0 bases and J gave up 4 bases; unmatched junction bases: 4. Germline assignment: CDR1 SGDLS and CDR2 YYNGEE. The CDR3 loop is CASSVAGTGVGNTIYF. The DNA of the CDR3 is TGTGCCAGCAGCGTAGCAGGGACAGGGGTGGGAAACACCATATATTTT.

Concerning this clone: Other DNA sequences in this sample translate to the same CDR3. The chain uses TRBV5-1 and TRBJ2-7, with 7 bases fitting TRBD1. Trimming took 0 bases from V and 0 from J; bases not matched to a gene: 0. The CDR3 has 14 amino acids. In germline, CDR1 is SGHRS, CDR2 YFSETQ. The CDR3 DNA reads TGCGCCAGCAGCTTGGGACAGGGCTCCTACGAGCAGTACTTC. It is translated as CASSLGQGSYEQYF.

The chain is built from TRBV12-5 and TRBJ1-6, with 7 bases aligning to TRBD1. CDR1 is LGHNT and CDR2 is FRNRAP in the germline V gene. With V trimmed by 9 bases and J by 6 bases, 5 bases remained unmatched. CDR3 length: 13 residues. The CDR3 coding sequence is TGTGCTAGCTCGACAGGGAGTAATTCACCCCTCCACTTT. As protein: CASSTGSNSPLHF.

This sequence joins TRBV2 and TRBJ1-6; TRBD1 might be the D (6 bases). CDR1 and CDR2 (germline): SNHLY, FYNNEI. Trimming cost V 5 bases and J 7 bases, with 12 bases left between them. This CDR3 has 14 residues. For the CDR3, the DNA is TGTGCCAGCAGTAAAACAGGGTGGAATTCACCCCTCCACTTT. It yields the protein CASSKTGWNSPLHF.

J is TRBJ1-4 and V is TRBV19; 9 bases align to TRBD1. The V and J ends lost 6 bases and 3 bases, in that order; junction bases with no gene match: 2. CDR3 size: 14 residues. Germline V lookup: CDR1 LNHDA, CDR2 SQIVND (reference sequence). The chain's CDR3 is CASRRQGANEKLFF. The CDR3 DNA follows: TGTGCCAGTAGACGACAGGGGGCTAATGAAAAACTGTTTTTT. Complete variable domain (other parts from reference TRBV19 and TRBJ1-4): DGGITQSPKYLFRKEGQNVTLSCEQNLNHDAMYWYRQDPGQGLRLIYYSQIVNDFQKGDIAEGYSVSREKKESFPLTVTSAQKNPTAFYLCASRRQGANEKLFFGSGTQLSVL.

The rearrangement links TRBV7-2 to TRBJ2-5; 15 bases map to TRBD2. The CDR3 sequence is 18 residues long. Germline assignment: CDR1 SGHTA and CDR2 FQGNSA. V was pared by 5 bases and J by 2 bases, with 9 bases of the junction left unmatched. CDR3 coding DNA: TGTGCCAGCAGCGGCGGGACTAGCGGGAGGACGCCACAAGAGACCCAGTACTTC. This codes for CASSGGTSGRTPQETQYF.

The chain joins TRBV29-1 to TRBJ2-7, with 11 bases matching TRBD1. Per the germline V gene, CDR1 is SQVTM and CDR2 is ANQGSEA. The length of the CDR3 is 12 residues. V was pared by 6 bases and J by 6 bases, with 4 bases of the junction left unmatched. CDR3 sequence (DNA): TGCAGCGTGGGGGGACAGGGGGGCGAGCAGTACTTC. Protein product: CSVGGQGGEQYF.

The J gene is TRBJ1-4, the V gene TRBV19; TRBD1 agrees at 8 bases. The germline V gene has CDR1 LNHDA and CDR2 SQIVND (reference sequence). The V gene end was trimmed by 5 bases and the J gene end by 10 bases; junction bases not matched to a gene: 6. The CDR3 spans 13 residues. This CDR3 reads CASSVGQGGKLFF. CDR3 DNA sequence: TGTGCCAGTAGTGTCGGACAGGGTGGAAAACTGTTTTTT.

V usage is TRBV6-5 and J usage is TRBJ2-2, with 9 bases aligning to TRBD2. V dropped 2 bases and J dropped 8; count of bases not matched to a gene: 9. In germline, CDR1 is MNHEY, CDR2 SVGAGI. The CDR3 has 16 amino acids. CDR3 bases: TGTGCCAGCAGTTACGGGCTAGCGGGAAGGGGTGGGGAGCTGTTTTTT. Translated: CASSYGLAGRGGELFF.

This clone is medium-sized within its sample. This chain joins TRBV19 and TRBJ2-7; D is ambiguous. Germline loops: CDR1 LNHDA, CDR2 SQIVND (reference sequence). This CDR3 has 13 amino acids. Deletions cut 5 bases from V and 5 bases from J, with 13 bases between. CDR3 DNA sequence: TGTGCCAGTAGTCCTAGGTTCCGTCACGAGCAGTACTTC. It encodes CASSPRFRHEQYF.

The CDR3 spells CASSQASGLATYNEQFF. DNA for the CDR3: TGTGCCAGCAGCCAAGCTTCGGGACTAGCGACCTACAATGAGCAGTTCTTC. The chain employs TRBV3-1 (or the pseudogene TRBV3-2) and TRBJ2-1, with 10 nucleotides matching TRBD2. Germline V lookup: CDR1 LGHDT, CDR2 YNNKEL (reference sequence). J gave up 2 bases and V 1 base, and 5 bases lay outside the gene matches. The CDR3 consists of 17 residues.

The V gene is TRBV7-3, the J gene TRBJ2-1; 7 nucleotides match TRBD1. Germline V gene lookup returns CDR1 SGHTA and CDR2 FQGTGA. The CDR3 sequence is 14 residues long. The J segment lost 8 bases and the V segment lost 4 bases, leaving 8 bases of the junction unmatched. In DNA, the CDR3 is TGTGCCAGCAGCTCCTCAACAGGGGTGGATGAGCAGTTCTTC. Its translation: CASSSSTGVDEQFF. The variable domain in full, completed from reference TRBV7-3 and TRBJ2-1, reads GAGVSQTPSNKVTEKGKYVELRCDPISGHTALYWYRQSLGQGPEFLIYFQGTGAADDSGLPNDRFFAVRPEGSVSTLKIQRTERGDSAVYLCASSSSTGVDEQFFGPGTRLTVL.

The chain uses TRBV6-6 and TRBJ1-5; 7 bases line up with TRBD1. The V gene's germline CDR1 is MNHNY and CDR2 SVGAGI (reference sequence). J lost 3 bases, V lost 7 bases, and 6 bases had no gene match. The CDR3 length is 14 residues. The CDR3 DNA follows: TGTGCCAGCAACCCGGGACAGATCAATCAGCCCCAGCATTTT. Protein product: CASNPGQINQPQHF.

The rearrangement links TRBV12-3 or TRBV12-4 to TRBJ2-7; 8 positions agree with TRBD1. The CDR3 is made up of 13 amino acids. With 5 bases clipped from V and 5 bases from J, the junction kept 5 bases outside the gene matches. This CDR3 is CASSIRGLHEQYF. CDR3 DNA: TGTGCCAGCAGTATCAGGGGGCTCCACGAGCAGTACTTC.

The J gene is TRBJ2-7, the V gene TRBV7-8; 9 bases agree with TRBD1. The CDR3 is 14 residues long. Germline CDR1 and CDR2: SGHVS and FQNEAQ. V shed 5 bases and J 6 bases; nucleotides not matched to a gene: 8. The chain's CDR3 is CASSVGTGYFEQYF. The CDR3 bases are TGTGCCAGCAGCGTCGGGACAGGGTATTTCGAGCAGTACTTC.